These T cell receptor beta chains were read from a single sample in a study of blood T cells in healthy people across ages. TCRdb recomputed calls from the 5' RACE reads with MiXCR, one row per CDR3 protein. Of about 1.8 million distinct CDR3 sequences in the sample, approximately 50% were seen once. Sample: blood. These receptors all come from a middle-aged woman in good health. Each CDR3 is given without its conserved first and last residue. Each record gives: V gene, CDR3 protein.

v_call: TRBV4-1; cdr3_aa: ASSQVYGIGETQY
v_call: TRBV20-1; cdr3_aa: SARGHWTSNNLPTDTQY
v_call: TRBV27; cdr3_aa: ASSLGTGWTEAF
v_call: TRBV20-1; cdr3_aa: SDRDHTGGSSNEQF
v_call: TRBV20-1; cdr3_aa: SAGRLTGGGRGNQPQH
v_call: TRBV20-1; cdr3_aa: SARRAGDVLGYT
v_call: TRBV6-2/TRBV6-3; cdr3_aa: ASSYSMREGHYEQY
v_call: TRBV7-2; cdr3_aa: ASSLVSVAYQETQY
v_call: TRBV20-1; cdr3_aa: SARPLAGPYNEQF
v_call: TRBV2; cdr3_aa: ASRPGLAGGYKNIQY
v_call: TRBV7-2; cdr3_aa: VSSPRGATEAF
v_call: TRBV27; cdr3_aa: ASSPLRFRDRTITDTQY
v_call: TRBV12-3/TRBV12-4; cdr3_aa: ASSALAGARLGTDTQY
v_call: TRBV6-2/TRBV6-3; cdr3_aa: ASSPGGRPDEQY